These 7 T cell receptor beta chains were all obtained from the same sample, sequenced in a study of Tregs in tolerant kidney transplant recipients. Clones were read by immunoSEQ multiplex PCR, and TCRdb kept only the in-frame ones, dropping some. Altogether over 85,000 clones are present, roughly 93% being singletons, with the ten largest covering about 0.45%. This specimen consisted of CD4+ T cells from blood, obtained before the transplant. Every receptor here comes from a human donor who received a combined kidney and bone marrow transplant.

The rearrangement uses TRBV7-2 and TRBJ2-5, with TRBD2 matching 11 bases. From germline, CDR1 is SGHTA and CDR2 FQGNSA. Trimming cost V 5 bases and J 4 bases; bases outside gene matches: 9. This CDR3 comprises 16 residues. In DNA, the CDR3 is TGTGCCAGCAGCGCTGATAGCGGGAGGGCCTCAGAGACCCAGTACTTC. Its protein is CASSADSGRASETQYF.

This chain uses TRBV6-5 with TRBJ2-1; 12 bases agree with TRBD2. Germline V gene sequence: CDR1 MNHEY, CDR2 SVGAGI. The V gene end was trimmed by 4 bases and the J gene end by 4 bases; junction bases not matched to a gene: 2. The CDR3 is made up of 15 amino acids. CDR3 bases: TGTGCCAGCAGTTCCGGACTAGCGGGGTACAATGAGCAGTTCTTC. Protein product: CASSSGLAGYNEQFF.

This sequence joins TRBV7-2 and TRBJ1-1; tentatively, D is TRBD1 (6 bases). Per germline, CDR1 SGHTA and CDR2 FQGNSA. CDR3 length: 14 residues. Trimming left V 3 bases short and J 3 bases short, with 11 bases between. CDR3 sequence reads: CASSFSSGDTEAFF. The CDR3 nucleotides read TGTGCCAGCAGCTTTTCGTCAGGGGACACTGAAGCTTTCTTT.

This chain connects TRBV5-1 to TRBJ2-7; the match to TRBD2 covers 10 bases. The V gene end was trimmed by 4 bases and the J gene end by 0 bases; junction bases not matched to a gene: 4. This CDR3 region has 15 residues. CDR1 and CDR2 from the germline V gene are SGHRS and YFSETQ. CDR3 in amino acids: CASSARLAGSYEQYF. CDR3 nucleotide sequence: TGCGCCAGCAGCGCACGACTAGCGGGCTCCTACGAGCAGTACTTC.

Written as DNA, the CDR3 is TGCAGCGTTGTTGCGGACAGGGCCTGGGGTGGCTACACCTTC. It yields the protein CSVVADRAWGGYTF. The chain employs TRBV29-1 and TRBJ1-2; 8 positions match TRBD1. Looked up from germline, CDR1 is SQVTM and CDR2 is ANQGSEA. The CDR3 runs 14 residues. J was trimmed by 7 bases and V by 4 bases; bases with no gene match: 11.

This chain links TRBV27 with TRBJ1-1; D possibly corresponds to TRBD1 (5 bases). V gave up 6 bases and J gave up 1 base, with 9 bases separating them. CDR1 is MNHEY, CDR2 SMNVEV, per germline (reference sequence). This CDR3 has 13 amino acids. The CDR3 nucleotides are TGTGCCAGCAGAAAAACAGGGAACACTGAAGCTTTCTTT. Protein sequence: CASRKTGNTEAFF.

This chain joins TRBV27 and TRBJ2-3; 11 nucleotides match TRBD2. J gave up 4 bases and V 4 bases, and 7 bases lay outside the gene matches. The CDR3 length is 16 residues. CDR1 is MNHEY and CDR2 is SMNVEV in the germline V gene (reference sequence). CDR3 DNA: TGTGCCAGCAGTTGGGCTAGCGGGAGGTATTCAGATACGCAGTATTTT. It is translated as CASSWASGRYSDTQYF.